A single sample gave rise to the 21 T cell receptor beta chains below, sequenced in a study of T cell responses to AZD1222 COVID-19 vaccine. Repertoires were generated with immunoSEQ multiplex PCR, while TCRdb's copy carries only in-frame clones and drops some. Of over 150,000 clones detected, approximately 88% appear once; the ten largest clones hold approximately 4.5%. Sample: peripheral blood, taken 28 days after the second AZD1222 dose. The receptor source for this set is an adult who received the AZD1222 COVID-19 vaccine.

The V call is TRBV7-2, the J call TRBJ2-1, with 7 bases matching TRBD1. Germline assignment: CDR1 SGHTA and CDR2 FQGNSA. V lost 6 bases, J lost 2 bases, and 7 bases stayed unmatched. This CDR3 is 15 amino acids long. CDR3 nucleotides: TGTGCCAGCAGTTCAACCGGGACAGCCTACAATGAGCAGTTCTTC. Translating it yields CASSSTGTAYNEQFF.

The chain couples TRBV19 to TRBJ2-7; TRBD2 might be the D (5 bases). The CDR3 runs to 17 residues. Germline V gene data show CDR1 as LNHDA and CDR2 as SQIVND (reference sequence). The V and J ends lost 6 bases and 5 bases respectively, with 26 bases between them. The CDR3 here is CASSRRNDKLGSDEQYF. CDR3 nucleotides: TGTGCCAGTAGCCGCCGGAACGATAAACTAGGATCTGACGAGCAGTACTTC.

The V call is TRBV6-5, the J call TRBJ1-5, with D maybe TRBD1 (6 bases). The CDR3 extends over 13 amino acids. The germline V and J ends were trimmed by 8 bases and 1 base, with 9 bases remaining between them. Germline values: CDR1 MNHEY, CDR2 SVGAGI. The CDR3 DNA follows: TGTGCCAGCCGGACAGTAAGCAATCAGCCCCAGCATTTT. Its translation: CASRTVSNQPQHF.

This chain connects TRBV10-3 to TRBJ1-4; D might be TRBD1 (6 bases). Per germline, CDR1 ENHRY and CDR2 SYGVKD. The CDR3 is 15 amino acids. Trimming cost V 8 bases and J 5 bases, with 18 bases left between them. CDR3 in amino acids: CAIGSRGVGNEKLFF. The CDR3 DNA is TGTGCCATCGGATCGAGGGGGGTGGGAAATGAAAAACTGTTTTTT.

This clone has more than one count but fewer than ten. The chain has TRBV9 and TRBJ1-2, with D perhaps matching TRBD1 (6 bases). V lost 0 bases, J lost 7 bases, and 16 bases lay in between. Germline CDR1 SGDLS, CDR2 YYNGEE. The CDR3 is 15 amino acids. The CDR3 loop is CASSVDRAELPGYTF. CDR3 coding DNA: TGTGCCAGCAGCGTAGACAGGGCGGAGTTGCCTGGCTACACCTTC. Combining the CDR3 with reference TRBV9 and TRBJ1-2 gives the whole variable domain DSGVTQTPKHLITATGQRVTLRCSPRSGDLSVYWYQQSLDQGLQFLIQYYNGEERAKGNILERFSAQQFPDLHSELNLSSLELGDSALYFCASSVDRAELPGYTFGSGTRLTVV.

V gene TRBV9 combines with J gene TRBJ2-7, with D perhaps TRBD1 (5 bases). Germline lookup yields CDR1 SGDLS and CDR2 YYNGEE. The CDR3 is made up of 15 amino acids. Trimming pared 3 bases from V and 0 bases from J, leaving 13 bases between. The chain's CDR3 is CASSAPDRGSYEQYF. For the CDR3, the DNA is TGTGCCAGCAGCGCCCCAGACAGAGGCTCCTACGAGCAGTACTTC.

The J gene is TRBJ2-7, the V gene TRBV13; 8 nucleotides match TRBD1. Germline V gene data show CDR1 as PRHDT and CDR2 as FYEKMQ (reference sequence). The CDR3 contains 16 residues. V lost 2 bases to trimming and J lost 2 bases; unmatched junction nucleotides: 8. The CDR3 DNA follows: TGTGCCAGCAGCTTAAACCGGGACAGGATGACCTACGAGCAGTACTTC. It yields the protein CASSLNRDRMTYEQYF.

The chain carries TRBV4-2 and TRBJ1-3, with D maybe TRBD1 (6 bases). The CDR3 spans 15 residues. CDR1 is LGHNA, CDR2 YNFKEQ, per germline. Trimming stripped 5 bases from V and 2 bases from J, with 13 bases between. CDR3 in amino acids: CASSLGAEAGNTIYF. DNA of the CDR3: TGTGCCAGCAGCTTGGGGGCCGAGGCTGGAAACACCATATATTTT.

This chain links TRBV10-3 with TRBJ1-4, with TRBD1 as a possible D gene (5 bases). Trimming cost V 10 bases and J 8 bases, with 8 bases left between them. CDR1 and CDR2 (germline): ENHRY, SYGVKD. This CDR3 has 10 residues. The CDR3 coding sequence is TGTGCCACCCGGGGGGAAAAACTGTTTTTT. Encoded protein: CATRGEKLFF.

V gene TRBV6-5 combines with J gene TRBJ1-4; 7 bases align to TRBD1. The CDR3 runs 13 residues. V lost 6 bases, J lost 13 bases, and 11 bases stayed unmatched. From germline, CDR1 is MNHEY and CDR2 SVGAGI. CDR3 loop: CASSARQGDILFF. In nucleotides, the CDR3 is TGTGCCAGCAGCGCTCGACAGGGAGACATACTGTTTTTT.

This chain uses TRBV6-5 with TRBJ1-6; no clear D. Germline values: CDR1 MNHEY, CDR2 SVGAGI. V lost 4 bases and J 7 bases, leaving 11 bases between the germline ends. The CDR3 has 14 residues. CDR3 amino acids: CASSLALGNSPLHF. The CDR3 nucleotides are TGTGCCAGCAGTTTGGCCCTGGGAAATTCACCCCTCCACTTT.

The rearrangement uses TRBV9 and TRBJ1-1; 9 bases are a match to TRBD1. This CDR3 contains 15 residues. Germline V CDR1 and CDR2: SGDLS, YYNGEE. J lost 10 bases, V lost 3 bases, and 13 bases had no gene match. This chain's CDR3 is CASSEEPGQGTGAFF. CDR3 in DNA: TGTGCCAGCAGCGAAGAACCGGGACAGGGAACGGGAGCTTTCTTT.

The chain employs TRBV5-1 and TRBJ2-3; D possibly corresponds to TRBD2 (6 bases). CDR1 and CDR2 (germline): SGHRS, YFSETQ. The CDR3 is 17 residues long. Trimming shortened V by 0 bases and J by 4 bases, and 18 bases separated the two germline ends. The DNA of the CDR3 is TGCGCCAGCAGCTTGGGCCCCCGGGGAGGTGGGGCAGATACGCAGTATTTT. It encodes CASSLGPRGGGADTQYF.

The V and J genes are TRBV2 and TRBJ1-4, with D perhaps matching TRBD1 (6 bases). Deletions cut 10 bases from V and 6 bases from J, with 15 bases between. Germline V CDR1 and CDR2: SNHLY, FYNNEI. CDR3 length: 13 residues. Written as DNA, the CDR3 is TGTGCCACTCGACAGGATGTAGATGAAAAACTGTTTTTT. Its translation is CATRQDVDEKLFF.

The J gene is TRBJ2-1, the V gene TRBV6-6; no clear D. Trimming took 5 bases from V and 8 from J, leaving 13 bases between them. The germline V gene encodes CDR1 MNHNY and CDR2 SVGAGI (reference sequence). The CDR3 consists of 13 residues. In nucleotides, the CDR3 is TGTGCCAGCAGTATACGACCCCGGGATGAGCAGTTCTTC. This gives the protein CASSIRPRDEQFF.

The genes are TRBV5-6 and TRBJ1-3; weak D call: TRBD1 (6 bases). The V end was cut by 5 bases, the J end by 0 bases, with 12 bases between. The CDR3 extends over 15 amino acids. Germline lookup yields CDR1 SGHDT and CDR2 YYEEEE. For the CDR3, the DNA is TGTGCCAGCAGTCGGACAGTACACTCTGGAAACACCATATATTTT. It encodes CASSRTVHSGNTIYF.

The DNA for the CDR3 is TGTGCCAGCAGTTCTAGGACGGACTATGAAAAACTGTTTTTT. This gives the protein CASSSRTDYEKLFF. The rearrangement links TRBV27 to TRBJ1-4; no reliable D call. This CDR3 is built from 14 residues. The germline CDR1 and CDR2 sequences are MNHEY and SMNVEV (reference sequence). V dropped 4 bases and J dropped 6 bases, with 12 bases sitting between them.

This chain connects TRBV5-6 to TRBJ2-1; D is unclear. The V gene's germline CDR1 is SGHDT and CDR2 YYEEEE. V lost 3 bases, J lost 1 base, and 8 bases lay in between. The CDR3 sequence is 14 residues long. CDR3 protein: CASSSGRSYNEQFF. The CDR3 DNA sequence: TGTGCCAGCAGCTCCGGCCGATCCTACAATGAGCAGTTCTTC. Complete variable domain (other parts from reference TRBV5-6 and TRBJ2-1): DAGVTQSPTHLIKTRGQQVTLRCSPKSGHDTVSWYQQALGQGPQFIFQYYEEEERQRGNFPDRFSGHQFPNYSSELNVNALLLGDSALYLCASSSGRSYNEQFFGPGTRLTVL.

The chain combines TRBV5-1 with TRBJ1-4; no clear D gene. The CDR3 contains 14 residues. Trimming stripped 0 bases from V and 8 bases from J, with 11 bases between. Per the germline V gene, CDR1 is SGHRS and CDR2 is YFSETQ. CDR3 region: CASSLVGLREKLFF. Written as DNA, the CDR3 is TGCGCCAGCAGCTTGGTAGGTCTTCGGGAAAAACTGTTTTTT.

This clone was detected only once. The genes are TRBV21-1 and TRBJ2-1; no DNA check was done on the table's D call, TRBD1. TRBV21-1 is noted as a pseudogene. This CDR3 is 13 amino acids long. The CDR3 protein is CASTQGGYNEQFF. Here the CDR3 DNA reads TGTGCCAGCACCCAGGGGGGCTACAATGAGCAGTTCTTC.

The V gene is TRBV2, the J gene TRBJ1-4, with a weak D call TRBD1 (5 bases). V was shortened by 6 bases and J by 5 bases, with 13 bases between the two germline ends. The CDR3 runs to 14 residues. The germline V gene encodes CDR1 SNHLY and CDR2 FYNNEI. The CDR3 sequence: CASSGQGGNEKLFF. The DNA of the CDR3 is TGTGCCAGCAGCGGCCAGGGAGGAAATGAAAAACTGTTTTTT.